Each of the 3 T cell receptor beta chains below was sequenced from the same sample in a study of T cells in Graves' hyperthyroidism and ophthalmopathy. Amplification of TCR beta CDR3 regions was performed using RNA transcripts as template. The study used the HTBI primer set for a first-round RT-PCR of the TCR CDR3. TCRdb independently ran MiXCR on the multiplex PCR reads; one entry per CDR3 protein. The sample gives about 410,000 distinct CDR3 sequences, approximately 14% of which show up once; less than 20% is in the top ten. The sequenced material came from blood. Receptors were obtained from a woman between 25 and 40 years old with Graves' ophthalmopathy.

This clonotype has at least ten counts. The V gene is TRBV5-1, the J gene TRBJ1-2; D remains unclear. The CDR3 totals 13 residues. In germline, CDR1 is SGHRS, CDR2 YFSETQ. V lost 5 bases and J lost 3, with 11 bases in between. Written as DNA, the CDR3 is TGCGCCAGCAGTATATCGGAATACTATGGCTACACCTTC. Encoded protein: CASSISEYYGYTF.

This clonotype has a count of ten or more. V is TRBV27 and J is TRBJ2-7; 7 positions agree with TRBD2. Germline V gives CDR1 MNHEY, CDR2 SMNVEV (reference sequence). The V gene end was trimmed by 0 bases and the J gene end by 3 bases; junction bases not matched to a gene: 5. This CDR3 comprises 15 residues. Here the CDR3 reads CASSLSPAGNYEQYF. CDR3 nucleotide sequence: TGTGCCAGCAGTTTATCTCCAGCGGGGAACTACGAGCAGTACTTC.

This clonotype was seen repeatedly, ten times or more. The V call is TRBV18, the J call TRBJ2-7; D uncertain. Germline V gives CDR1 KGHSH, CDR2 LQKENI. The CDR3 totals 14 residues. V was pared by 3 bases and J by 2 bases, with 11 bases between. CDR3 in amino acids: CASSPRIETYEQYF. For the CDR3, the DNA is TGTGCCAGCTCACCGCGGATCGAAACCTACGAGCAGTACTTC.